In this sample, the clone carrying this T cell receptor beta chain turned up many times. TCRdb re-analysed the 5' RACE reads in MiXCR, keeping a single row per CDR3 protein. The sample contains some 85,000 distinct CDR3 sequences, approximately 15% of which appear only once. The CDR3 spans 13 residues. V lost 4 bases and J 5 bases, leaving 8 bases between the germline ends. Germline loops: CDR1 ENHRY, CDR2 SYGVKD. This sample is drawn from a study of early T cells in non-severe SARS-CoV-2 infection. This chain links TRBV10-3 with TRBJ1-4; D gene ambiguous. The sequence was collected from an adult who was a healthcare worker with PCR-confirmed SARS-CoV-2 infection or an uninfected control (not recorded which). Specimen: whole blood. For the CDR3, the DNA is TGTGCCATCAGTGGGCAGAGGAATGAAAAACTGTTTTTT. This gives the protein CAISGQRNEKLFF.